The following is a T cell receptor beta chain sequence with its context. This clone was counted a single time. This receptor's antigen is unknown. Per-base quality was not reported, and no clone a single base away is much larger than it. Clipping removes 3 bases from V and 8 bases from J, with 7 as the unmatched junction base count. From its cysteine to its phenylalanine, the CDR3 spans 15 amino acids. CDR3 DNA is the only sequence kept; it has 45 bases, read in frame from the first base. CDR1 and CDR2 are read off the germline V gene as MRHNA and SNTAGT. The immunoSEQ Assay, a bias-controlled multiplex PCR, was used to amplify TCRbeta CDR3 regions from genomic DNA. Concerning the study's data processing: The number of nucleated cells in each sample was estimated by amplification of reference gene primers within the assay. Sequence reads were collapsed and filtered to measure the absolute abundance of every unique TCRbeta CDR3 rearrangement. For each sample, productive Simpson clonality was calculated as the square root of Simpson's diversity index over productive rearrangements. TCRdb retrieved this table from immuneACCESS and kept in-frame rearrangements only. Not all clones are present; in checked studies, unresolved V genes account for under half, and no reason is known for the remainder. V, J and clone size are those of that table, while D and trimming were read from the DNA. In this sample the table shows tens of thousands of clones, over 75% of which occur a single time. In total, the top ten clones hold roughly 13% of the sample.

This entry belongs to a study of blood T cell repertoires in COVID-19 (TCRdb year 2020). The study in broad terms: Collaborator samples came from the United States, Italy and Spain and covered acute and convalescent phases of COVID-19. Where available, HLA class I and class II types were taken from metadata supplied by the sample provider and were not determined by assay-based typing. The material from the prospective study consisted of cDNA or gDNA derived from T cells, B-cell-depleted T cells, or PBMCs. A de-identified subject ID, COVID-19 status, age in years and sex were almost always included in the sample metadata. Subjects who had been exposed to COVID-19, were actively infected with it, or had recovered from it provided the deeply sampled blood TCRbeta repertoires that made up the dataset. A freely available public database, intended as a resource for researchers studying the immune response to SARS-CoV-2, is where the repertoires were released. The samples were drawn from the first 160 participants of the ongoing ImmuneRACE study and from roughly 1,300 subjects provided by 6 global collaborators.

Summary of the overall study and its limitations: How much clinical and demographic metadata was included differed by source and by participant, and the metadata was provided uncurated.

Whole blood was collected in K2EDTA tubes by collaborating institutions according to the institutions' own protocols. For TCRbeta analysis, collaborator samples were shipped as frozen whole blood, as isolated PBMCs, or as DNA extracted from either sample type. The sequence was obtained from a human donor in a cohort sampled during active COVID-19. The V and J segments used are TRBV6-4 and TRBJ1-2; 12 central nucleotides agree with TRBD1. The sample taken for sequencing was peripheral blood. The CDR3 loop reads CASSDPGQGASGYTF. Here is the DNA: TGTGCCAGCAGTGATCCGGGACAGGGGGCGTCAGGCTACACCTTC.